The 13 T cell receptor beta chains in this list originate from one sample, sequenced in a study of response to subunit inactivated influenza vaccine. One entry per CDR3 protein results from TCRdb running MiXCR on the RT-PCR reads. The data contain fewer than 750,000 distinct CDR3 sequences, approximately 14% of them seen just once; the ten biggest clones take up over 8.5%. This material consisted of PBMCs from blood, taken 11 to 12 days after vaccination. All receptors come from a man in his fifties who received an inactivated influenza vaccine.

This rearrangement joins TRBV12-3 or TRBV12-4 to TRBJ2-1; D is perhaps TRBD1 (6 bases). V was pared by 7 bases and J by 7 bases, with 20 bases between. The CDR3 extends over 15 amino acids. Written as DNA, the CDR3 is TGTGCCAGCACCGACCTGGGACACGGACAAAATGAGCAGTTCTTC. Translating it yields CASTDLGHGQNEQFF.

In its sample, this clonotype was seen a few times. J is TRBJ2-7 and V is TRBV7-2; TRBD2 agrees at 8 bases. V trimming: 3 bases; J trimming: 5 bases; junction bases outside the gene matches: 9. Germline values: CDR1 SGHTA, CDR2 FQGNSA. The CDR3 contains 15 residues. The CDR3 nucleotides read TGTGCCAGCAGCTTTCGGGACGGCGGGGGGCACGAGCAGTACTTC. Protein product: CASSFRDGGGHEQYF.

The gene calls are TRBV5-1 and TRBJ1-2; 8 nucleotides line up with TRBD1. Looked up from germline, CDR1 is SGHRS and CDR2 is YFSETQ. With 4 bases clipped from V and 4 bases from J, the junction kept 6 bases outside the gene matches. The CDR3 has 14 residues. The DNA for the CDR3 is TGCGCCAGCAGCCTGTCAGGGGGCCCCTATGGCTACACCTTC. It codes for CASSLSGGPYGYTF. Full variable domain (outside the CDR3, taken from reference TRBV5-1 and TRBJ1-2): KAGVTQTPRYLIKTRGQQVTLSCSPISGHRSVSWYQQTPGQGLQFLFEYFSETQRNKGNFPGRFSGRQFSNSRSEMNVSTLELGDSALYLCASSLSGGPYGYTFGSGTRLTVV.

This sequence joins TRBV20-1 and TRBJ1-1; 8 nucleotides match TRBD1. The CDR3 is 14 amino acids. V lost 2 bases and J lost 2; bases outside the gene matches: 4. Germline V CDR1 and CDR2: DFQATT, SNEGSKA (reference sequence). Here the CDR3 DNA reads TGCAGTGCTAGACCGGGACAGGTTAACACTGAAGCTTTCTTT. Amino acid sequence: CSARPGQVNTEAFF.

This clonotype was observed a handful of times. One junction end disagrees with the germline gene, perhaps due to a read error. The gene calls are TRBV29-1 and TRBJ2-1, with D possibly called TRBD1 or TRBD2 (5 bases each). The V gene's germline CDR1 is SQVTM and CDR2 ANQGSEA. The CDR3 extends over 13 amino acids. The CDR3 region is CSSEGLGDYNEQF. CDR3 nucleotide sequence: TGCAGCTCTGAGGGGCTAGGTGACTACAATGAGCAGTTC.

This clonotype was detected ten times or more. The rearrangement links TRBV29-1 to TRBJ2-5; D gene unclear. CDR3 length equals 12 residues. The V gene lost 1 base and the J gene lost 5 bases, with 8 bases spanning the gap. The V gene's germline CDR1 is SQVTM and CDR2 ANQGSEA. This chain's CDR3 is CSVEVVGETQYF. Written as DNA, the CDR3 is TGCAGCGTTGAAGTAGTTGGGGAGACCCAGTACTTC. The full variable domain, in which reference TRBV29-1 and TRBJ2-5 provide the parts outside the CDR3, is SAVISQKPSRDICQRGTSLTIQCQVDSQVTMMFWYRQQPGQSLTLIATANQGSEATYESGFVIDKFPISRPNLTFSTLTVSNMSPEDSSIYLCSVEVVGETQYFGPGTRLLVL.

This clonotype occurred a few times. V and J are TRBV5-1 and TRBJ2-7; 8 bases agree with TRBD1. The V gene's germline CDR1 is SGHRS and CDR2 YFSETQ. V shed 0 bases and J 4 bases; nucleotides not matched to a gene: 6. The CDR3 extends over 15 amino acids. DNA for the CDR3: TGCGCCAGCAGCTTGGCCTTCCAGGGGGCATACGAGCAGTACTTC. Its translation: CASSLAFQGAYEQYF.

This clonotype was detected only a few times. This chain joins TRBV7-2 and TRBJ2-3, with a weak D call TRBD2 (5 bases). The CDR3 contains 11 residues. Germline V lookup: CDR1 SGHTA, CDR2 FQGNSA. V was pared by 4 bases and J by 8 bases, with 7 bases between. In DNA form, the CDR3 reads TGTGCCAGCAGCTCAGGACTTACGCAGTATTTT. As protein: CASSSGLTQYF.

This clonotype has only a few counts. This sequence joins TRBV19 and TRBJ2-3; 8 positions match TRBD2. CDR3 length equals 13 residues. The ends lost 10 bases at V and 9 bases at J; junction bases unmatched: 12. Germline V gene lookup returns CDR1 LNHDA and CDR2 SQIVND (reference sequence). CDR3 protein: CATSYPTGGTQYF. The CDR3 region has the DNA TGTGCCACCTCTTACCCCACGGGGGGGACGCAGTATTTT.

This clonotype was seen more than once but under ten times. CDR3 nucleotides: TGTGCCAGCAGCCGGGACAGCGCTAATGAAAAACTGTTTTTT. Translation: CASSRDSANEKLFF. The chain links TRBV7-9 to TRBJ1-4; 7 bases align to TRBD1. The CDR3 length is 14 residues. Germline assignment: CDR1 SEHNR and CDR2 FQNEAQ (reference sequence). V lost 5 bases to trimming and J lost 3 bases; unmatched junction nucleotides: 3. Using reference TRBV7-9 and TRBJ1-4 for the parts outside the CDR3, the full variable domain is DTGVSQNPRHKITKRGQNVTFRCDPISEHNRLYWYRQTLGQGPEFLTYFQNEAQLEKSRLLSDRFSAERPKGSFSTLEIQRTEQGDSAMYLCASSRDSANEKLFFGSGTQLSVL.

The chain employs TRBV3-1 and TRBJ1-2; tentatively, D is TRBD1 (5 bases). Trimming took off 7 bases at V and 3 bases at J, with 6 bases between the two ends. The CDR3 length is 11 residues. Germline-derived CDR1 and CDR2 are LGHDT and YNNKEL (reference sequence). CDR3 region: CASKGHYGYTF. CDR3 nucleotides: TGTGCCAGCAAGGGACACTATGGCTACACCTTC.

This clonotype was counted between two and nine times. The chain links TRBV24-1 to TRBJ2-3; perhaps D is TRBD1 or TRBD2 (6 bases each). The CDR3 is made up of 15 amino acids. Germline V gene sequence: CDR1 KGHDR, CDR2 SFDVKD. With 5 bases removed from V and 3 bases from J, the gap between germline ends came to 14 bases. The CDR3: CATSVYGGVTDTQYF. The DNA for the CDR3 is TGTGCCACCAGTGTTTACGGGGGCGTAACAGATACGCAGTATTTT.

The V call is TRBV20-1, the J call TRBJ2-7; 9 nucleotides match TRBD1. The germline V gene encodes CDR1 DFQATT and CDR2 SNEGSKA (reference sequence). The J segment lost 6 bases and the V segment lost 1 base, leaving 4 bases of the junction unmatched. CDR3 size: 13 residues. The CDR3 region is CSARAGQGGEQYF. DNA of the CDR3: TGCAGTGCTAGAGCGGGACAGGGCGGCGAGCAGTACTTC.